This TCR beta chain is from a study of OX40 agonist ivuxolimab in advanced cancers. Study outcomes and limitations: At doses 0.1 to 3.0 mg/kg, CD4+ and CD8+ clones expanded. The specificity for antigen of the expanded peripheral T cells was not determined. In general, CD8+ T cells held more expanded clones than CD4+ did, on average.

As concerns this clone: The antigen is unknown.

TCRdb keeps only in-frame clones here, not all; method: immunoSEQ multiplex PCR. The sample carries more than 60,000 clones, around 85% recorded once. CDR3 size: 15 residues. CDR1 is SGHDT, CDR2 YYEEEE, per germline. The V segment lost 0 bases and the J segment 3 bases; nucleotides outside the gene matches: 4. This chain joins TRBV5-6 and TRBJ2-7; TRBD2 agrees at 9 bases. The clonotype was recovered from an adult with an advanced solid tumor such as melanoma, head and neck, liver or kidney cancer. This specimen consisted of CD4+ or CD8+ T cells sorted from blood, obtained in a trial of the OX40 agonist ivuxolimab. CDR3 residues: CASSLVGREGYEQYF. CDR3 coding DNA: TGTGCCAGCAGCTTGGTGGGGCGGGAGGGCTACGAGCAGTACTTC.